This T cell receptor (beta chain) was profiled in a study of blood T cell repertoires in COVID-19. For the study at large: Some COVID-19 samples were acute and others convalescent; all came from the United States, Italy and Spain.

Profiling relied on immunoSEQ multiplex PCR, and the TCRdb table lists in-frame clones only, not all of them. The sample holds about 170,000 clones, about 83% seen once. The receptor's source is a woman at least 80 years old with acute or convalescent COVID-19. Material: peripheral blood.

CDR3 DNA: TGTGCCAGCAGTTTCACAGGAGAAGGCTACACCTTC. This gives the protein CASSFTGEGYTF. The chain couples TRBV6-5 to TRBJ1-2; D possibly corresponds to TRBD1 (5 bases). CDR3 size: 12 residues. Germline V CDR1 and CDR2: MNHEY, SVGAGI. V lost 4 bases and J 8 bases, leaving 11 bases between the germline ends.